At least ten counts were recorded for the clone carrying this T cell receptor (beta chain). What it recognizes is unknown. Compared with germline, one end of the junction differs, possibly owing to a read error. The data derive from a study of identical twins. Overall study results and limits: Alpha sequences that were out-of-frame and twin-shared showed an excess of low generation probability. Beta out-of-frame sequences displayed a weaker excess of sharing between twins. Insertions ran lower in abundant cord blood beta clonotypes, though not in memory repertoires.

Germline V lookup: CDR1 SSHAT, CDR2 FNYEAQ (reference sequence). The CDR3 has 15 amino acids. Healthy Caucasian individuals made up all the donors. Using its own MiXCR run on the 5' RACE reads, TCRdb lists one record per CDR3 protein. The table has about 100,000 distinct CDR3 sequences, under 6.5% seen once. The source of this sequence is a woman in her forties or fifties in good health. This sequence joins TRBV7-7 and TRBJ2-2, with 7 bases fitting TRBD2. The specimen was memory T cells sorted from blood. The DNA for the CDR3 is TGTGCTAGCAGCCCGTCTAGCGGAGCTACCGGGGAGCTGTTTTTT. Its translation is CASSPSSGATGELFF.